This TCR beta chain is from a study of T cells in Graves' hyperthyroidism and ophthalmopathy. Whole-study results and caveats: From stable hyperthyroidism, ophthalmopathy was set apart by a 13 V-J model. Blood held most thyroid clonotypes expanded above 0.001 frequency.

Diagnosis relied on clinical symptoms, serum thyroxine and TRAb, thyroid ultrasound and orbital computed tomography. From 10 ml of fresh peripheral blood, PBMCs were isolated. Amplified TCR beta CDR3 regions derived from RNA transcripts. The HTBI primer set was used in a first-round RT-PCR of the TCR CDR3. TCRdb re-derived calls from the multiplex PCR reads in MiXCR, one entry per CDR3 protein. The sample lists around 600,000 distinct CDR3 sequences; about a sixth were seen once. Worth noting for this clonotype: Its antigen is undetermined.

V lost 2 bases and J 5 bases, leaving 7 bases between the germline ends. The V gene's germline CDR1 is SGHKS and CDR2 YYEKEE (reference sequence). The CDR3 is made up of 13 amino acids. The material sequenced was blood. The chain joins TRBV5-5 to TRBJ1-4, with D unclear. The receptor was isolated from a woman in her thirties or forties with Graves' ophthalmopathy. CDR3 amino acids: CASSFEWNEKLFF. CDR3 sequence (DNA): TGTGCCAGCAGCTTTGAGTGGAATGAAAAACTGTTTTTT.